This T cell receptor (beta chain) came from a study of blood T cell repertoires in COVID-19. About the research overall: Sources were T cells, B-cell-depleted T cells, or PBMCs; the material itself was cDNA or gDNA.

Adults between about 18 and 89 years of age took part from 20 to 25 US areas. Clinical histories supplied by participants themselves formed the basis of cohort assignment. J lost 3 bases, V lost 5 bases, and 4 bases had no gene match. The CDR3 contains 15 residues. Germline assignment: CDR1 PRHDT and CDR2 FYEKMQ (reference sequence). Original handling: Reference gene primer amplification yielded estimated nucleated cell counts. Sequencing used immunoSEQ multiplex PCR; TCRdb keeps in-frame clones, though not all of them. That table is the source of V, J and clone size, and D and trimming were worked out from the DNA. The table includes fewer than 350,000 clones, 85% to 90% detected once.

The clonotype comes from a woman younger than 45 with acute COVID-19. The sample was PBMCs or T cells enriched from blood (not recorded which). The chain uses TRBV13 and TRBJ2-7, with 13 positions matching TRBD2. The CDR3 DNA reads as TGTGCCAGCAGCGCCCGACTAGCGGGAGGCTACGAGCAGTACTTC. Residues: CASSARLAGGYEQYF.